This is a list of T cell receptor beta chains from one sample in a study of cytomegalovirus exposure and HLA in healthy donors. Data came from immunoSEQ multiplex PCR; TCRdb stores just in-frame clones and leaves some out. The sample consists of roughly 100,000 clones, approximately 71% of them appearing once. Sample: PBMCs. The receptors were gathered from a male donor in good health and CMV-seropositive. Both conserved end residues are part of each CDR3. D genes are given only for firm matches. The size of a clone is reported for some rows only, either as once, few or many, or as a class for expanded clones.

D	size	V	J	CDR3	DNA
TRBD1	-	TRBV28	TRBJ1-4	CASSYQTGVGEKLFF	TGTGCCAGCAGTTATCAGACAGGGGTAGGGGAAAAACTGTTTTTT
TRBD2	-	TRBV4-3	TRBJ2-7	CASSPRTVGGTYEQYF	TGCGCCAGCAGCCCTCGGACGGTGGGAGGGACCTACGAGCAGTACTTC
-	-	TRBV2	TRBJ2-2	CASSDTPSYTGELFF	TGTGCCAGCAGTGATACTCCTTCTTACACCGGGGAGCTGTTTTTT
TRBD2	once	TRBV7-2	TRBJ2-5	CASSLASGREETQYF	TGTGCCAGCAGCTTAGCTAGCGGGAGGGAAGAGACCCAGTACTTC
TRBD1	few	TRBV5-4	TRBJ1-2	CASSVQGGDGYTF	TGTGCCAGCAGCGTACAGGGGGGGGACGGCTACACCTTC
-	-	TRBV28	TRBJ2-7	CASSPRGYEQYF	TGTGCCAGCAGTCCCAGGGGTTACGAGCAGTACTTC
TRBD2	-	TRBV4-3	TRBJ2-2	CASSQGAGGNTGELFF	TGCGCCAGCAGCCAAGGCGCGGGGGGGAACACCGGGGAGCTGTTTTTT
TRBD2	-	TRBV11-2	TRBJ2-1	CASSLDLAASYNEQFF	TGTGCCAGCAGCTTAGACCTAGCGGCTAGCTACAATGAGCAGTTCTTC
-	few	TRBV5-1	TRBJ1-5	CASSLGDSSNQPQHF	TGCGCCAGCAGCTTGGGAGACAGCTCGAATCAGCCCCAGCATTTT
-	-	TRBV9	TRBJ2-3	CASSAFLPTDTQYF	TGTGCCAGCAGCGCCTTCCTTCCCACAGATACGCAGTATTTT
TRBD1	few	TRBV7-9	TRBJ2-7	CASSSGQGGYEQYF	TGTGCCAGCAGCTCCGGACAGGGAGGATACGAGCAGTACTTC
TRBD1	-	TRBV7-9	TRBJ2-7	CASSLEGQGAYEQYF	TGTGCCAGCAGCTTAGAGGGACAGGGGGCCTACGAGCAGTACTTC
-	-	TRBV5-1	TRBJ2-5	CASSWTVSETQYF	TGCGCCAGCAGCTGGACAGTTAGCGAGACCCAGTACTTC
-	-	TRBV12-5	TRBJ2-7	CASALDTSYEQYF	TGTGCTAGTGCTTTAGACACCTCCTACGAGCAGTACTTC
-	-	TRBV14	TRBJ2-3	CASSHEADTQYF	TGTGCCAGCAGCCACGAGGCAGATACGCAGTATTTT
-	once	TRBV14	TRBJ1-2	CASSQDVRGGGGYTF	TGTGCCAGCAGCCAAGATGTACGGGGGGGTGGGGGCTACACCTTC
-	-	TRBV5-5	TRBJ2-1	CASSPDPTLKNEQFF	TGTGCCAGCAGCCCCGACCCGACTCTCAAAAATGAGCAGTTCTTC
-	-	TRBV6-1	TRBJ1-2	CASRMEGYTF	TGTGCCAGCAGGATGGAGGGCTACACCTTC
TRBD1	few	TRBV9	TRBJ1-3	CASSGTGRPHSGNTIYF	TGTGCCAGCAGCGGGACAGGGCGGCCGCACTCTGGAAACACCATATATTTT
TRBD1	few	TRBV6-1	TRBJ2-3	CASSPGQSNTQYF	TGTGCCAGCAGTCCGGGACAGTCAAATACGCAGTATTTT
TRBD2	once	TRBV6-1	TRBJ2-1	CASSPGLARHEQFF	TGTGCCAGCAGTCCCGGACTAGCGCGACATGAGCAGTTCTTC
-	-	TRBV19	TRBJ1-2	CASSRERQNYGYTF	TGTGCCAGTAGTAGGGAGAGGCAGAACTATGGCTACACCTTC
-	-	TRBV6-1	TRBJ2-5	CASSESRVETQYF	TGTGCCAGCAGTGAAAGCAGGGTCGAGACCCAGTACTTC
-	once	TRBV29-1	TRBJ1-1	CSVTRTGDTEAFF	TGCAGCGTAACCCGAACGGGGGACACTGAAGCTTTCTTT
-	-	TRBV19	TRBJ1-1	CASSRTANTEAFF	TGTGCCAGTAGTAGGACAGCGAACACTGAAGCTTTCTTT
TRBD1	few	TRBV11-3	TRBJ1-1	CASSLAPGTGITEAFF	TGTGCCAGCAGCTTAGCGCCCGGGACAGGGATCACTGAAGCTTTCTTT
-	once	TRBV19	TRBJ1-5	CASRPRQIDSNQPQHF	TGTGCCAGTCGACCACGACAGATAGATAGCAATCAGCCCCAGCATTTT
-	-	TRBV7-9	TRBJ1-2	CASSLNMNYGYTF	TGTGCCAGCAGCTTAAACATGAACTATGGCTACACCTTC
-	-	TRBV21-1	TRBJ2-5	CASSISIGGGVQETQYF	TGTGCCAGCAGCATAAGCATCGGGGGAGGGGTCCAAGAGACCCAGTACTTC
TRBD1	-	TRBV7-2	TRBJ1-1	CASTRQGMNTEAFF	TGTGCCAGCACCCGACAGGGTATGAACACTGAAGCTTTCTTT
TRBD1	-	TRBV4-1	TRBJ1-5	CASSQGQGSYNQPQHF	TGCGCCAGCAGCCAAGGACAGGGAAGTTACAATCAGCCCCAGCATTTT
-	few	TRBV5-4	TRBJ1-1	CASQSGERTEAFF	TGTGCCAGTCAATCGGGGGAGCGGACTGAAGCTTTCTTT